This T cell receptor beta chain was retrieved from a study of shared clonotypes between healthy human individuals. Findings and limits, study-wide: Read depth was anticipated to influence clonotype sharing among donors.

V was cut by 1 base and J by 3 bases, with 7 bases left in between. Per the germline V gene, CDR1 is MGHRA and CDR2 is YSYEKL. The CDR3 sequence is 13 residues long. DNA at about 210 ng, some 31,000 T cell genomes, went into sorted-subset replicate PCRs. The protocol was immunoSEQ multiplex PCR, while the TCRdb copy is restricted to in-frame clones and leaves out a portion. The sample contains roughly 660,000 clones, around 91% of which appear only once. Donors had no recently reported acute infections or vaccinations and were HIV-negative. This clone was picked up a small number of times. Its antigen is unidentified. Being one base from a much bigger clone, this may be a read error. This same CDR3 is encoded by further DNA sequences in the sample.

Input material: memory CD8+ T cells from PBMCs. The subset denotes: CD45RO+ cells pooled with CCR7-negative TemRA cells. The rearrangement links TRBV4-1 to TRBJ2-7, with D hard to call. The source is a man younger than 35 in good health. Some clones in this sample may be carry-over from other donors' samples. CDR3 sequence (DNA): TGCGCCAGCAGCCAAGGGCTGGGCTACGAGCAGTACTTC. Translation: CASSQGLGYEQYF.